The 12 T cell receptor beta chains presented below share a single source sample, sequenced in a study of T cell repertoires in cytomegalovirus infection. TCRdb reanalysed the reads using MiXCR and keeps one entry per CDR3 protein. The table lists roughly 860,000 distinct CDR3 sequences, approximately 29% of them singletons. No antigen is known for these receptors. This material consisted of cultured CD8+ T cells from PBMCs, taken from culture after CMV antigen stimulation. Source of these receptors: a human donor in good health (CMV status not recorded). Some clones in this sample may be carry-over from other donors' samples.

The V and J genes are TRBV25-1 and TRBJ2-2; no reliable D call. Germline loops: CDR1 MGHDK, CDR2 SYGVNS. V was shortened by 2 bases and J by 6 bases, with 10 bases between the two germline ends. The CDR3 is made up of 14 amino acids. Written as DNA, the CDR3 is TGTGCCAGCAGTGAACCTTGGGGTGCCGGGGAGCTGTTTTTT. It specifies CASSEPWGAGELFF.

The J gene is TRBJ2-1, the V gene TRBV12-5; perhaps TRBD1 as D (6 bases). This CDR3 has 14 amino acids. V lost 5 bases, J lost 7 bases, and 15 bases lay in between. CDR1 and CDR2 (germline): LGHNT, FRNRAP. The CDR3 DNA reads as TGTGCTAGTGGTCCAGACAGGTTGGGGAATGAGCAGTTCTTC. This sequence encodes CASGPDRLGNEQFF. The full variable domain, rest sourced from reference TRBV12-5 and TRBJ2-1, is DARVTQTPRHKVTEMGQEVTMRCQPILGHNTVFWYRQTMMQGLELLAYFRNRAPLDDSGMPKDRFSAEMPDATLATLKIQPSEPRDSAVYFCASGPDRLGNEQFFGPGTRLTVL.

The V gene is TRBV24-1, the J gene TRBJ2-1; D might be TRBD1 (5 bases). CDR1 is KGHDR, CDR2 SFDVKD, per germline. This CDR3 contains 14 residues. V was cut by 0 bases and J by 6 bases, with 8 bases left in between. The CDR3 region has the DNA TGTGCCACCAGTGATTTGGTAGGGGTCAATGAGCAGTTCTTC. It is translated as CATSDLVGVNEQFF.

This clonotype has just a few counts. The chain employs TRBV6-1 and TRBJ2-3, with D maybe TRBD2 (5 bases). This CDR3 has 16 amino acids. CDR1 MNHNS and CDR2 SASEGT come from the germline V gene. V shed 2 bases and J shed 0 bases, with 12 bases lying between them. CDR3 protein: CASSEWRTLSTDTQYF. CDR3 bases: TGTGCCAGCAGTGAATGGAGGACTCTTAGCACAGATACGCAGTATTTT.

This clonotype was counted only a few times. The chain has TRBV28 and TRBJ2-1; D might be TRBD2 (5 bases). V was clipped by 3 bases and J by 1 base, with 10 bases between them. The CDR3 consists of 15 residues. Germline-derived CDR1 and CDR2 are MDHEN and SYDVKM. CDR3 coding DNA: TGTGCCAGCAGTTTCTTACTAGATTCCTACAATGAGCAGTTCTTC. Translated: CASSFLLDSYNEQFF.

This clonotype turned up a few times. The CDR3 DNA sequence: TGCGCCGCCAGGCAGGAGTTGGAGCTGTTTTTT. Protein sequence: CAARQELELFF. This chain links TRBV10-2 with TRBJ2-2; D ambiguous. In germline, CDR1 is WSHSY, CDR2 SAAADI. V was shortened by 11 bases and J by 10 bases, with 14 bases between the two germline ends. The CDR3 extends over 11 amino acids.

The CDR3 DNA follows: TGTGCTAGTGGTTTCCCTCTACGTGGTGGAAACTATGGCTACACCTTC. Translating gives CASGFPLRGGNYGYTF. The chain carries TRBV12-5 and TRBJ1-2; no firm D call. Looked up from germline, CDR1 is LGHNT and CDR2 is FRNRAP. The length of the CDR3 is 16 residues. V was trimmed by 3 bases and J by 2 bases, leaving 16 bases between them.

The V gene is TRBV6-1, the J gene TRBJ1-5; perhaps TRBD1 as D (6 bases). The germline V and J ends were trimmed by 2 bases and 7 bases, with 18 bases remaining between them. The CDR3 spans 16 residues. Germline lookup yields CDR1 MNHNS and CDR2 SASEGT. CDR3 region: CASSERGSGYFQPQHF. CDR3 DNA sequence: TGTGCCAGCAGTGAAAGGGGGTCGGGGTACTTCCAGCCCCAGCATTTT.

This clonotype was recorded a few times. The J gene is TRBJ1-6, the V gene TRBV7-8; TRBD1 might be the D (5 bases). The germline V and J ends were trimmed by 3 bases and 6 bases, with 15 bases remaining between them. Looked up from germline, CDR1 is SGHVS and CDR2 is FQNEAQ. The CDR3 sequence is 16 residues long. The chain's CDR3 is CASSLGRDNFNSPLHF. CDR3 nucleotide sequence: TGTGCCAGCAGCTTGGGGCGAGATAATTTTAATTCACCCCTCCACTTT. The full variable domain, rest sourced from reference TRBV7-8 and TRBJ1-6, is GAGVSQSPRYKVAKRGQDVALRCDPISGHVSLFWYQQALGQGPEFLTYFQNEAQLDKSGLPSDRFFAERPEGSVSTLKIQRTQQEDSAVYLCASSLGRDNFNSPLHFGNGTRLTVT.

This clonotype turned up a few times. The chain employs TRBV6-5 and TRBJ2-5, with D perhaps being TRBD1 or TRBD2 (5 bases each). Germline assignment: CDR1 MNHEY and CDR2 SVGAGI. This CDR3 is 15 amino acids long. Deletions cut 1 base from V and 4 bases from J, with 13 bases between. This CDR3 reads CASSYLFGAPETQYF. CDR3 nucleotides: TGTGCCAGCAGTTACTTATTCGGGGCACCAGAGACCCAGTACTTC.

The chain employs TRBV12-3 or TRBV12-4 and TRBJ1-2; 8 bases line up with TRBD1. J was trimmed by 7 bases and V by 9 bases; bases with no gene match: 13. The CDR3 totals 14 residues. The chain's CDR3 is CASQDRGGRSGYTF. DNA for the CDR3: TGTGCCAGTCAAGACAGGGGAGGAAGGTCTGGCTACACCTTC.

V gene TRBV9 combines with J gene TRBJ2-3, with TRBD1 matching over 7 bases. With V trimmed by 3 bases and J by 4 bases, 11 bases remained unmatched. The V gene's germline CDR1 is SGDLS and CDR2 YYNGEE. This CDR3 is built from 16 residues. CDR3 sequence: CASSAPSGTVPDTQYF. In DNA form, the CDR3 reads TGTGCCAGCAGCGCCCCTTCCGGGACAGTACCAGATACGCAGTATTTT.